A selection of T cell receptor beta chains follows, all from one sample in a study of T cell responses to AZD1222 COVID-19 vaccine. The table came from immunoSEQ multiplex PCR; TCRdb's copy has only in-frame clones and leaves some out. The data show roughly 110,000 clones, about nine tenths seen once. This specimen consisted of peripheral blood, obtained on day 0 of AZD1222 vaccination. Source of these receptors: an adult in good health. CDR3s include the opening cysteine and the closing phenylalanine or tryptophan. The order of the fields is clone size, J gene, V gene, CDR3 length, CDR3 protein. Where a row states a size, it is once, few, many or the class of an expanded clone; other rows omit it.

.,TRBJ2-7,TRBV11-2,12,CASSLNRYEQYF
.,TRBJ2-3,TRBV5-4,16,CASSLRLAGLADTQYF
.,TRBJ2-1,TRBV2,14,CASRTGPAPNEQFF
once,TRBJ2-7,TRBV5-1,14,CASSLEQGAHEQYF
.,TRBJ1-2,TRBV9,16,CASSVGMALTNYGYTF
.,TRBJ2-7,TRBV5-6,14,CASGLWTDSYEQYF
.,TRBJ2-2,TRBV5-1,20,CASSLAGDRGLSVGTGELFF
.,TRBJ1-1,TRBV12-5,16,CASGLGQARRNTEAFF
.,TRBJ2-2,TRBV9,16,CASSVDGSGSSGELFF
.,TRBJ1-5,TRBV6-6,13,CASSPTQVQPQHF
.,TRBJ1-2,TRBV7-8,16,CASSPGRGQPKYGYTF
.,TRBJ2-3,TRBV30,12,CAWSRSTDTQYF
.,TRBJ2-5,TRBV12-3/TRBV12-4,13,CASSSGASGTQYF
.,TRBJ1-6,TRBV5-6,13,CASRGGLGSPLHF
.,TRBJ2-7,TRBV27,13,CASTTGRGYEQYF
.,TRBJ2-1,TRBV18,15,CASSPPTSLYNEQFF
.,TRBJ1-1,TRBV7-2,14,CASSFLQGGTEAFF
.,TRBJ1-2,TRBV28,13,CASSRPANYGYTF
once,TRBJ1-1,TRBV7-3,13,CASSTQANTEAFF
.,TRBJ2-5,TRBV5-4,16,CASSSQLAGERETQYF
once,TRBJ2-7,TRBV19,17,CASSMGASGSVGYEQYF
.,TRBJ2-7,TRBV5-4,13,CASSSDRIYEQYF
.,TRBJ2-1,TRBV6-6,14,CASRTRGLNNEQFF
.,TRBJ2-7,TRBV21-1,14,CASRRTGLAYEQYF
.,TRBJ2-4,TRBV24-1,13,CATSDPRGVIQYF
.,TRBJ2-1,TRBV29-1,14,CSVGLAGGYNEQFF
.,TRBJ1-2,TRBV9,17,CASSVELGDRGIYGYTF
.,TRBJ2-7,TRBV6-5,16,CASSYLGSGSSYEQYF
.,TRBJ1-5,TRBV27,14,CASSFGGSHQPQHF
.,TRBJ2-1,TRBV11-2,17,CASRQSLGTGGLNEQFF
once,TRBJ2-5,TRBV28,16,CASSYSLWTTQETQYF
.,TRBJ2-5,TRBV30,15,CAWASGLAEEETQYF
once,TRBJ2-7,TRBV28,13,CASSSLSSYEQYF
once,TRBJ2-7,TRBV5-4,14,CASSLDRPVEPQYF
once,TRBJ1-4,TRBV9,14,CASSVAATNEKLFF
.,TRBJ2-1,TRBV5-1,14,CASSLGVTNNEQFF
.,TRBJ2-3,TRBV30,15,CAWSGGTGYTDTQYF
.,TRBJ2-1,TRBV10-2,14,CASSENGDYNEQFF
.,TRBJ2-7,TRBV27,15,CASSLYGTTLYEQYF